The clone carrying this T cell receptor beta chain was seen repeatedly, ten times or more. Amplification of TCR beta CDR3 regions used RNA transcripts. HTBI primers were used in a first-round RT-PCR, which preceded a second-round multiplex PCR. From the multiplex PCR reads, TCRdb called clonotypes with MiXCR, one entry per CDR3 protein. Here the sample spans around 1,200,000 distinct CDR3 sequences, 35% to 40% being singletons. This specimen comes from a study of Graves' ophthalmopathy and Graves' hyperthyroidism. CDR1 and CDR2 (germline): ENHRY, SYGVKD. Trimming took off 8 bases at V and 2 bases at J, with 10 bases between the two ends. The CDR3 runs to 12 residues.

This chain connects TRBV10-3 to TRBJ2-7; D gene ambiguous. Sequenced: peripheral blood or thyroid tissue (not recorded which). The TCR originated in an adult man with Graves' hyperthyroidism. CDR3: CAIGDAAYEQYF. The DNA of the CDR3 is TGTGCCATCGGCGACGCAGCCTACGAGCAGTACTTC.